The subject of this entry is one T cell receptor beta chain. This sample is drawn from a study of patients and donors after allogeneic stem cell transplantation. This CDR3 is built from 15 residues. Germline values: CDR1 SGHRS, CDR2 YFSETQ. Trimming removed 1 base from V and 1 base from J, with 11 bases in between. TCRdb ran MiXCR on the RT-PCR reads and lists one entry per CDR3 protein. The table records about 34,000 distinct CDR3 sequences, roughly 38% of them present only once. The sequencing input was blood, either unsorted or a sorted T cell fraction (not recorded which). The rearrangement joins TRBV5-1 to TRBJ1-1, with TRBD1 as a possible D gene (6 bases). This clonotype originated in a human donor who was either an allogeneic HSCT recipient or a stem cell or donor lymphocyte infusion donor (not recorded which). It is not recorded whose cells these are; they may come from a transplant donor. The CDR3 DNA follows: TGCGCCAGCAGCTTGTACAGGGACGGGAACACTGAAGCTTTCTTT. This codes for CASSLYRDGNTEAFF.